Sequencing of this TCR beta chain was carried out in a study of early T cells in non-severe SARS-CoV-2 infection. Turning to the study itself: Chains were not paired, and sequencing was done on bulk RNA from unsorted whole blood.

The CDR3 has 12 amino acids. Per germline, CDR1 SQVTM and CDR2 ANQGSEA. This clonotype has only a few counts. TCRdb redid the calling of the 5' RACE reads with MiXCR, one entry per CDR3 protein. The sample includes 65,000 to 85,000 distinct CDR3 sequences, 13% of them seen just once. The V gene is TRBV29-1, the J gene TRBJ2-1; 9 bases map to TRBD2. Sequenced material: whole blood. This sequence was found in an adult who was a healthcare worker with PCR-confirmed SARS-CoV-2 infection or an uninfected control (not recorded which). The CDR3 bases are TGCCGGGCTAGCGGGGCCTACAATGAGCAGTTCTTC. It yields the protein CRASGAYNEQFF.